This TCR beta chain was sequenced during a study of radiotherapy plus CTLA-4 blockade in lung cancer. CDR3 length equals 14 residues. Germline assignment: CDR1 SNHLY and CDR2 FYNNEI. The trim removed 8 bases at V and 6 bases at J, leaving 8 bases unmatched. Only in-frame clones appear in the TCRdb table, and some are missing; sequencing was by immunoSEQ multiplex PCR. The sample has about 45,000 clones, 73% seen once; the top ten hold 3.5%. The source was peripheral blood, collected from a patient treated with radiotherapy plus ipilimumab. The source of this sequence is a human donor with non-small cell lung cancer who had a complete response to radiotherapy plus ipilimumab. The chain combines TRBV2 with TRBJ2-1, with 9 bases aligning to TRBD1. The DNA for the CDR3 is TGTGCCAGCTCCGGGACAGGGTTTTCCAATGAGCAGTTCTTC. Translated: CASSGTGFSNEQFF.